This TCR beta chain was identified during a study of T cells after posttransplantation cyclophosphamide. The study's findings and limits: TRB clonality was highly associated with recipient CMV seropositivity and reactivation. Later blood repertoires were often dominated by clones from the donor CD8+ memory compartment.

The CDR3 has 14 residues. Per the germline V gene, CDR1 is LNHNV and CDR2 is YYDKDF (reference sequence). Trimming shortened V by 1 base and J by 3 bases, and 7 bases separated the two germline ends. Concerning this clone: The antigen is undetermined.

Clones were read by immunoSEQ multiplex PCR, and TCRdb kept only the in-frame ones, dropping some. The sample holds some 46,000 clones, and no clone turns up only once. The related graft donor's blood sample was taken on the day of bone marrow donation. Sequenced material: PBMCs. The chain carries TRBV15 and TRBJ2-1, with D perhaps matching TRBD2 (5 bases). This clonotype was sampled from a man aged 40-55 years in good health, CMV-negative, and a related stem cell transplant donor. The CDR3 DNA follows: TGTGCCACCAGCAGAGGGGGAGACTACAATGAGCAGTTCTTC. It specifies CATSRGGDYNEQFF.